This TCR beta chain was documented in a study of T cells in Graves' hyperthyroidism and ophthalmopathy (dated by TCRdb to about 2019). Broadly, across the study: Peripheral blood samples were taken at initial diagnosis, before any treatment was given. A discovery cohort of about a hundred patients, roughly 45 with Graves' ophthalmopathy and approximately 55 with stable Graves' hyperthyroidism, was used to find distinguishing TCR V-J signatures. The 75 to 100 discovery patients were randomly divided into training and test sets at a 7:3 ratio. After blood sampling, hyperthyroidism patients were treated with methimazole at a starting dose of 30 mg daily, and ophthalmopathy patients were treated with high-dose intravenous methylprednisolone. In roughly six Graves' hyperthyroidism patients, the study also compared T-cell repertoires from thyroid tissue with T-cell repertoires from blood. The paper reports TCR Vbeta CDR3 sequencing of roughly 140 peripheral blood samples: approximately 41 ophthalmopathy, over 70 hyperthyroidism and around 17 progressor patients. Prospective prediction of ophthalmopathy was tested in an independent validation cohort consisting of roughly 20 hyperthyroidism patients and some 15 patients who later progressed to ophthalmopathy. Broad study findings and their caveats: No statistical method was used to set the sample size in advance, and investigators knew the group allocation. During validation, the model predicted progression to ophthalmopathy a median of approximately 6 months ahead of onset, with approximately 70% sensitivity and roughly 75% specificity. Most expanded thyroid clonotypes (frequency above 0.001) were also found in blood, which suggests that blood repertoires may mirror thyroid immune responses. A 13 V-J signature model separated ophthalmopathy from stable hyperthyroidism, with just over 85% sensitivity and roughly 81% specificity in cross-validation and 80%/75% in testing.

The CDR3 goes from the cysteine to the phenylalanine over 14 residues. The entry retains the CDR3 DNA only, 42 bases that are in frame from base 1. From V the trimming removes 9 bases and from J it removes 2 bases, while the gene matches leave 7 bases of the junction unaccounted for. Taken from the germline V gene (reference sequence), the CDR1 and CDR2 loops are LNHDA and SQIVND. Moderately to severely active disease, a Clinical Activity Score of at least 3, a NOSPECS grade of at least 4, and a duration under 3 months were present in ophthalmopathy patients. Exclusion was applied to patients with uncontrolled infections, other autoimmune diseases, pregnancy or lactation. Diagnoses were established on the basis of clinical symptoms, serum thyroxine and TRAb, thyroid ultrasound, and orbital computed tomography. PBMCs were isolated from 7.5 to 10 ml of fresh peripheral blood by Ficoll-Paque density gradient centrifugation. Total RNA was extracted with Trizol reagent, and quality was checked on an Agilent 2100 Bioanalyzer.

The TCR beta CDR3 regions were amplified from the RNA transcripts. For the first round of RT-PCR on the TCR CDR3, the HTBI primer set was used together with the Qiagen OneStep RT-PCR kit. Libraries were constructed in a second round of multiplex PCR, after which size selection and purification were carried out. Sequencing of the libraries was done on an Illumina HiSeq2000 using paired-end 100 bp reads. As for the original processing: SOAPnuke was used to process the raw data, with reads discarded if the reads contained adapters or uncalled bases, had a mean Phred below 15, or lacked an exact constant-primer or identifier match. COPE v1.2.5 was used to merge high-quality paired reads, and clonotypes were defined as unique nucleotide sequences. MiTCR v1.1 was used to align clonotypes to the IMGT TRBV, TRBD and TRBJ reference segments. Analysis was restricted to V-J combinations with a frequency above 0.0001, which covered 98% to 99.2% of repertoires. The TCS score was defined as the ratio of F50 (clonal expansion) to E x V (chaos), calculated using BLOSUM62-based TCRdist between CDR3 peptides within each V-J. Welch's t-statistics and random forest reduced roughly 500 V-J features to roughly 13, which were used in a naive Bayes classifier (R e1071). TCRdb took the public reads, trimmed them with fastp at Q25, ran MiXCR for clone calling and kept in-frame beta chains. Every CDR3 protein is listed once, alongside the most common genes and DNA of its rows. Clone size and V and J calls follow TCRdb, not the original study. Recorded for this sample are fewer than 750,000 distinct CDR3 sequences; approximately 14% of them occurred a single time. Around 13% of the sample rests with the top ten.

Concerning this clonotype itself: Its antigen remains unidentified. Base qualities were left out, and no much larger clone turns up one base away.

The receptor chain draws on TRBV19 and TRBJ2-7; TRBD1 agrees with 10 junctional bases. This clonotype was obtained from a woman aged 45 to 65 with Graves' ophthalmopathy. The sample was blood. The CDR3 amino acid sequence is: CASSDRGSTYEQYF. The base sequence is TGTGCCAGCTCGGACAGGGGGTCTACCTACGAGCAGTACTTC.